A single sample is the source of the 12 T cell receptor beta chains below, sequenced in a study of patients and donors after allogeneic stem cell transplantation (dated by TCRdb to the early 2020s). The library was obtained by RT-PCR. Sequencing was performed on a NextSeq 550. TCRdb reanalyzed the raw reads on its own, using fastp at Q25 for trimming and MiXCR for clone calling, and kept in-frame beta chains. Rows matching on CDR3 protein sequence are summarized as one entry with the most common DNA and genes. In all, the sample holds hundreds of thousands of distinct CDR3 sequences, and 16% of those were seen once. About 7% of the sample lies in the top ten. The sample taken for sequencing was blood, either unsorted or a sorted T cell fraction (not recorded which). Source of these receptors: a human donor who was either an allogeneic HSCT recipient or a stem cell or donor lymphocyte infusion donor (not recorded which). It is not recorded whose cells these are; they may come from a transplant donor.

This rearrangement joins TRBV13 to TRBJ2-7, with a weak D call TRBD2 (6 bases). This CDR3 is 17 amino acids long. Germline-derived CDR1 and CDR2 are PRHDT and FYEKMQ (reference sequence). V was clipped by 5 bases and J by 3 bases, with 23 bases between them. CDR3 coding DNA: TGTGCCAGCAGCCACCGGGACGGGGGAGCGAAAGGCTACGAGCAGTACTTC. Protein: CASSHRDGGAKGYEQYF.

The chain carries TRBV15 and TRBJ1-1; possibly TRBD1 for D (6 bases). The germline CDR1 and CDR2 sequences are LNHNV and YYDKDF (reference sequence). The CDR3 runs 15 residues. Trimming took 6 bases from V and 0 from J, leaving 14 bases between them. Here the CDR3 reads CATRARGKMNTEAFF. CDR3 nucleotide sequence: TGTGCCACCAGAGCCAGGGGAAAAATGAACACTGAAGCTTTCTTT. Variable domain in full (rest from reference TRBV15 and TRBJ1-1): DAMVIQNPRYQVTQFGKPVTLSCSQTLNHNVMYWYQQKSSQAPKLLFHYYDKDFNNEADTPDNFQSRRPNTSFCFLDIRSPGLGDTAMYLCATRARGKMNTEAFFGQGTRLTVV.

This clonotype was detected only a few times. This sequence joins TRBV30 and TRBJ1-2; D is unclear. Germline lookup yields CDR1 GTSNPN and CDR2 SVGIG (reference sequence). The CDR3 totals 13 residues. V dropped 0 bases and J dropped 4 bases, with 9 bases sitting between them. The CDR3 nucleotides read TGTGCCTGGAGTGTACAAGGCTCCTATGGCTACACCTTC. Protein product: CAWSVQGSYGYTF.

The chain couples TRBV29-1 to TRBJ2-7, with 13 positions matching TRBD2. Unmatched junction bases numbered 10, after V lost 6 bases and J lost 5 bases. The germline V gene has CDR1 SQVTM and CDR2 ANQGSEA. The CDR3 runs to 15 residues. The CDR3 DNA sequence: TGCAGCGTGGATCTAGGACTAGCGGGAGACCACGAGCAGTACTTC. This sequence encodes CSVDLGLAGDHEQYF.

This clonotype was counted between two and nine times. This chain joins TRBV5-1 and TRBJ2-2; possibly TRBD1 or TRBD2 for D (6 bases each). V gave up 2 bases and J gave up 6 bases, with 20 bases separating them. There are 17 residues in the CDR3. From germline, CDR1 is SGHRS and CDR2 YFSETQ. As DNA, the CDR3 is TGCGCCAGCAGCTTCCTCCGAACGGGGGCCCTCGCCGGGGAGCTGTTTTTT. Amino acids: CASSFLRTGALAGELFF.

The CDR3 protein is CASSLETRYEQYF. The CDR3 DNA reads TGTGCCAGCAGCTTAGAGACCCGATACGAGCAGTACTTC. This sequence joins TRBV7-8 and TRBJ2-7; the D is unclear. The CDR3 runs 13 residues. The germline V gene encodes CDR1 SGHVS and CDR2 FQNEAQ. With 1 base removed from V and 4 bases from J, the gap between germline ends came to 8 bases.

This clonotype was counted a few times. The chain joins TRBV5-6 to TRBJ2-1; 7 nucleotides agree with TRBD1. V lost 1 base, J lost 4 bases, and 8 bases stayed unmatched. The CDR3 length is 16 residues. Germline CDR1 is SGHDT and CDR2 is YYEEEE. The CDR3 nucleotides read TGTGCCAGCAGCTTGCTCCTCCCAGGGGGTTACAATGAGCAGTTCTTC. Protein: CASSLLLPGGYNEQFF.

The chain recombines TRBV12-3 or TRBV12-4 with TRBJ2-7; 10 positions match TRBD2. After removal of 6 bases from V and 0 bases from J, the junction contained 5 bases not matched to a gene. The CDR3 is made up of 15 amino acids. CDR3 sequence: CASRLSGGPSYEQYF. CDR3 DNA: TGTGCCAGCAGACTTAGCGGGGGGCCCTCCTACGAGCAGTACTTC.

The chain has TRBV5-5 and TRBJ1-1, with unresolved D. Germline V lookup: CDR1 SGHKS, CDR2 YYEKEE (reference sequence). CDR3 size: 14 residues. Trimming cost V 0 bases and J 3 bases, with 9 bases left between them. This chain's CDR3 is CASSLEVRDTEAFF. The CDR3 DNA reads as TGTGCCAGCAGCTTGGAAGTAAGGGACACTGAAGCTTTCTTT.

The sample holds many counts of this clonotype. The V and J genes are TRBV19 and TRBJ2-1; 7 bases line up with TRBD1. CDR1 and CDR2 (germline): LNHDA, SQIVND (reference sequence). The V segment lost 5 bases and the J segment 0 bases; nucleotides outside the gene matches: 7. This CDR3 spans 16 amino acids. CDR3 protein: CASSVTGASSYNEQFF. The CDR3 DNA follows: TGTGCCAGTAGTGTTACAGGGGCTAGCTCCTACAATGAGCAGTTCTTC. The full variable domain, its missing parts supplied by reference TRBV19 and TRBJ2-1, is DGGITQSPKYLFRKEGQNVTLSCEQNLNHDAMYWYRQDPGQGLRLIYYSQIVNDFQKGDIAEGYSVSREKKESFPLTVTSAQKNPTAFYLCASSVTGASSYNEQFFGPGTRLTVL.

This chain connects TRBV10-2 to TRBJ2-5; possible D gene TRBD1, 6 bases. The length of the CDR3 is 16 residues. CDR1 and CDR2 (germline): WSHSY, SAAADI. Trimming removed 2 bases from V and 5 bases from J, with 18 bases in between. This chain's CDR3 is CASSEKRMGAGETQYF. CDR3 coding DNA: TGCGCCAGCAGTGAGAAACGGATGGGGGCCGGGGAGACCCAGTACTTC.

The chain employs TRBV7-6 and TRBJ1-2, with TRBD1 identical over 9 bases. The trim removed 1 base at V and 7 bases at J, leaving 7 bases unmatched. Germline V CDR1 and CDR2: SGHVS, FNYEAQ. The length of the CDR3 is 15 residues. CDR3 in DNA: TGTGCCAGCAGCTTAGGAGGGACAGGGTACCTTGGCTACACCTTC. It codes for CASSLGGTGYLGYTF.